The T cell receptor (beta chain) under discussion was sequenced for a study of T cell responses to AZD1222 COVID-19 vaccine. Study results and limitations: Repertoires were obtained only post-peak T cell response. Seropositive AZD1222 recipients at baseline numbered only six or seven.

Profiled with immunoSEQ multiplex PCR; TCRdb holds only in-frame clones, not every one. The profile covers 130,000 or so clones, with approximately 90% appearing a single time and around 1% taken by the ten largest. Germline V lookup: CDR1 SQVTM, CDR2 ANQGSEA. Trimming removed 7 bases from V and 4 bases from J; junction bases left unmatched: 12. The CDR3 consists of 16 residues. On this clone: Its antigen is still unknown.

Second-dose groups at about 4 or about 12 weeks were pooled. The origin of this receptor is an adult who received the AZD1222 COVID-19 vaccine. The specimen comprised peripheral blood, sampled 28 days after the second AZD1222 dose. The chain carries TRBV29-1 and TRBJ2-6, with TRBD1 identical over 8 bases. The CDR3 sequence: CSASGQGARGANVLTF. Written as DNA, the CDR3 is TGCAGCGCCTCGGGGCAGGGGGCGAGAGGGGCCAACGTCCTGACTTTC.